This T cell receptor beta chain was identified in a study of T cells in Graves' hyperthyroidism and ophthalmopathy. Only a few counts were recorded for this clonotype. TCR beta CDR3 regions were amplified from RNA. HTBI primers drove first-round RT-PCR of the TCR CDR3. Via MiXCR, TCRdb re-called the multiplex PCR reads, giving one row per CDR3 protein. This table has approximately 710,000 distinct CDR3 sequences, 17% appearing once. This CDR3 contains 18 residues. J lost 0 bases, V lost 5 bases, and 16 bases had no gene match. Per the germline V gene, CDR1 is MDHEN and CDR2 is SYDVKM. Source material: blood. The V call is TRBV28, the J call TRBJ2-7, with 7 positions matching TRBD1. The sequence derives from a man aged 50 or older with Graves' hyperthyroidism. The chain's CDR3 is CASSLHHRTGHSSYEQYF. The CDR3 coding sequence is TGTGCCAGCAGTCTACATCACCGGACAGGCCATAGCTCCTACGAGCAGTACTTC. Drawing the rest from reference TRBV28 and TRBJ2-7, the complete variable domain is DVKVTQSSRYLVKRTGEKVFLECVQDMDHENMFWYRQDPGLGLRLIYFSYDVKMKEKGDIPEGYSVSREKKERFSLILESASTNQTSMYLCASSLHHRTGHSSYEQYFGPGTRLTVT.